This entry lists 7 T cell receptor beta chains sequenced from one sample in a study of post-analysis software for immune sequencing data. These receptors' antigens are unknown. Unique molecular identifiers were present in the TCR beta cDNA libraries. TCRdb itself ran the PCR reads through MiXCR, one entry per CDR3 protein. Here the sample spans 250,000 to 300,000 distinct CDR3 sequences, around 34% being singletons. Study conclusions and caveats: Five or six TRBV segments, TRBV5-6, TRBV5-1 and TRBV20-1 among them, were found more frequent in patients than controls.

The sample comprised blood. The receptors here all came from a girl aged 10 to 17 with multiple sclerosis.

Many counts were recorded for this clonotype. The rearrangement links TRBV5-1 to TRBJ2-1; 12 nucleotides line up with TRBD1. Germline V gene lookup returns CDR1 SGHRS and CDR2 YFSETQ. The CDR3 contains 14 residues. V trimming: 4 bases; J trimming: 9 bases; junction bases outside the gene matches: 5. The CDR3 bases are TGCGCCAGCAGCCGGGGACAGGGGGCAGGTGAGCAGTTCTTC. Translated, it gives CASSRGQGAGEQFF.

This clonotype showed up many times. The chain carries TRBV5-1 and TRBJ2-1, with TRBD1 matching 7 bases. After removal of 4 bases from V and 5 bases from J, the junction contained 3 bases not matched to a gene. Germline V gene lookup returns CDR1 SGHRS and CDR2 YFSETQ. The length of the CDR3 is 13 residues. The CDR3 nucleotides read TGCGCCAGCAGCACGACAGGGAACAATGAGCAGTTCTTC. This encodes CASSTTGNNEQFF.

This clonotype was picked up many times. The rearrangement links TRBV5-4 to TRBJ2-1; 10 bases match TRBD2. There are 16 residues in the CDR3. Germline trimming cut 5 bases from V and 7 bases from J; bases unmatched to any gene: 12. Looked up from germline, CDR1 is SGHNT and CDR2 is YYREEE (reference sequence). The CDR3 loop reads CASSERSGRAKNEQFF. The CDR3 region has the DNA TGTGCCAGCAGTGAGAGGAGCGGGAGGGCAAAGAATGAGCAGTTCTTC.

This clonotype turned up a few times. V gene TRBV28 combines with J gene TRBJ2-3; no reliable D call. CDR1 and CDR2 (germline): MDHEN, SYDVKM. The V gene lost 11 bases and the J gene lost 0 bases, with 12 bases spanning the gap. The CDR3 is 13 amino acids. DNA for the CDR3: TGTGCCGTAACAACCGGCAGCACAGATACGCAGTATTTT. As protein: CAVTTGSTDTQYF.

Ten or more counts support this clonotype. The chain combines TRBV12-5 with TRBJ2-1; TRBD1 might be the D (7 bases). Germline V gene sequence: CDR1 LGHNT, CDR2 FRNRAP. The CDR3 consists of 13 residues. The V gene lost 6 bases and the J gene lost 8 bases, with 14 bases spanning the gap. CDR3 amino acids: CASGPRGRYEQFF. The CDR3 coding sequence is TGTGCTAGTGGGCCCAGGGGGAGGTATGAGCAGTTCTTC.

This clonotype was seen at least ten times. The chain employs TRBV12-3 or TRBV12-4 and TRBJ1-6; D is possibly TRBD1 (5 bases). The CDR3 has 12 residues. Trimming removed 8 bases at V and 6 bases at J, with 8 bases between. CDR3 bases: TGTGCCAGCGCTCAGGGTAATTCACCCCTCCACTTT. It codes for CASAQGNSPLHF.

This chain joins TRBV21-1 and TRBJ2-1. TRBV21-1 counts as a pseudogene. The length of the CDR3 is 14 residues. CDR3 residues: CASNSRREYNEQFF. The DNA of the CDR3 is TGTGCCAGCAACTCGAGAAGGGAATACAATGAGCAGTTCTTC.